Listed here are 6 T cell receptor beta chains from one sample, sequenced in a study of T cells in Graves' hyperthyroidism and ophthalmopathy. Amplified TCR beta CDR3 regions came from RNA transcripts. Primed by the HTBI set, a first-round RT-PCR was run on the TCR CDR3. In TCRdb, the multiplex PCR reads were re-called with MiXCR into one record per CDR3 protein. The repertoire holds about 520,000 distinct CDR3 sequences, with around 24% as singletons. Sequencing was performed on blood. The source of these receptors is a woman younger than 45 with Graves' ophthalmopathy.

V is TRBV6-5 and J is TRBJ1-2; D not resolved. V was cut by 4 bases and J by 4 bases, with 13 bases left in between. Germline lookup yields CDR1 MNHEY and CDR2 SVGAGI. The CDR3 has 14 residues. Here the CDR3 reads CASSSTVGTYGYTF. The CDR3 DNA reads TGTGCCAGCAGTTCGACTGTCGGTACCTATGGCTACACCTTC.

This clonotype was picked up a small number of times. DNA of the CDR3: TGCAGTGCCCCATTGAGCAGGGGATGGGACTACACCTTC. This gives the protein CSAPLSRGWDYTF. The chain employs TRBV20-1 and TRBJ1-2; a weak D match, TRBD1 (6 bases). CDR1 DFQATT and CDR2 SNEGSKA come from the germline V gene (reference sequence). The ends were cut back, 6 bases at V and 10 bases at J, with 21 bases in the middle. This CDR3 spans 13 amino acids.

In the case of this clonotype: The CDR3 carries no conserved terminal phenylalanine or tryptophan, so it likely arises from a read error. The chain combines TRBV6-1 with TRBJ1-4, with D possibly TRBD1 on 6 matching bases. There are 15 residues in the CDR3. V lost 6 bases and J 1 base, leaving 12 bases between the germline ends. The germline CDR1 and CDR2 sequences are MNHNS and SASEGT. The CDR3 loop is CASRSQGRTNEKLFS. The CDR3 nucleotides are TGTGCCAGCAGATCGCAGGGGCGAACTAATGAAAAACTGTTTTCT.

This clonotype turned up a few times. The rearrangement links TRBV11-2 to TRBJ2-2; D not certain. The CDR3 spans 13 residues. The germline V and J ends were trimmed by 5 bases and 7 bases, with 11 bases remaining between them. Germline lookup yields CDR1 SGHAT and CDR2 FQNNGV. CDR3 DNA sequence: TGTGCCAGCAGCCCCCGGGTGGGCGGGGAGCTGTTTTTT. The encoded protein is CASSPRVGGELFF.

This clonotype was found a few times. J is TRBJ1-2 and V is TRBV10-3; 8 bases are a match to TRBD1. Per the germline V gene, CDR1 is ENHRY and CDR2 is SYGVKD. The V and J ends lost 3 bases and 7 bases, in that order; junction bases with no gene match: 7. CDR3 length: 14 residues. Written as DNA, the CDR3 is TGTGCCATCAGTGATATTGGACAGGGAGGTGGCTACACCTTC. Translating it yields CAISDIGQGGGYTF.

The V call is TRBV28, the J call TRBJ2-2; possibly TRBD1 for D (7 bases). The V gene lost 6 bases and the J gene lost 3 bases, with 17 bases spanning the gap. This CDR3 spans 16 amino acids. Germline CDR1 reads MDHEN; CDR2 reads SYDVKM. The DNA of the CDR3 is TGTGCCAGCAGCAAACCGCGGGACAGCTACACCGGGGAGCTGTTTTTT. Its translation: CASSKPRDSYTGELFF.